The 23 T cell receptor beta chains in this list originate from one sample, sequenced in a study of T cells in Graves' hyperthyroidism and ophthalmopathy. RNA transcripts provided the source from which TCR beta CDR3 regions were amplified. In the first-round RT-PCR of the TCR CDR3, the HTBI primer set was used. Each CDR3 protein gets one entry after TCRdb re-called the multiplex PCR reads with MiXCR. The repertoire includes approximately 600,000 distinct CDR3 sequences, 15% to 20% of them detected once, and less than 4.5% sits in the top ten. Sequences were obtained from blood. The receptors come from a woman younger than 45 with Graves' hyperthyroidism.

This clonotype was counted many times. This chain uses TRBV27 with TRBJ1-5; 9 nucleotides agree with TRBD1. CDR1 is MNHEY, CDR2 SMNVEV, per germline (reference sequence). Trimming removed 4 bases from V and 3 bases from J; junction bases left unmatched: 16. The CDR3 sequence is 19 residues long. As DNA, the CDR3 is TGTGCCAGCAGTTCGTTGTGGGGACAGGGAACGGAGCACAATCAGCCCCAGCATTTT. Encoded protein: CASSSLWGQGTEHNQPQHF.

The V and J genes are TRBV5-6 and TRBJ2-5; the match to TRBD1 covers 7 bases. Germline V lookup: CDR1 SGHDT, CDR2 YYEEEE. The ends lost 3 bases at V and 2 bases at J; junction bases unmatched: 4. The CDR3 is 14 residues long. For the CDR3, the DNA is TGTGCCAGCAGCTCGACAGGGAATCAAGAGACCCAGTACTTC. Protein sequence: CASSSTGNQETQYF.

This clonotype was detected a few times. CDR3 nucleotides: TGTGCCAGCAGTGCAGGGGGCGGGAGGGAGCTGTTTTTT. This sequence encodes CASSAGGGRELFF. This chain links TRBV19 with TRBJ2-2; 8 positions match TRBD1. CDR1 and CDR2 (germline): LNHDA, SQIVND (reference sequence). J was trimmed by 9 bases and V by 9 bases; bases with no gene match: 9. The CDR3 runs to 13 residues. Combining the CDR3 with reference TRBV19 and TRBJ2-2 gives the whole variable domain DGGITQSPKYLFRKEGQNVTLSCEQNLNHDAMYWYRQDPGQGLRLIYYSQIVNDFQKGDIAEGYSVSREKKESFPLTVTSAQKNPTAFYLCASSAGGGRELFFGEGSRLTVL.

The chain couples TRBV7-2 to TRBJ2-5; 8 bases are a match to TRBD2. Germline CDR1 and CDR2: SGHTA and FQGNSA. J lost 2 bases, V lost 3 bases, and 2 bases had no gene match. The CDR3 is 14 residues long. CDR3 sequence (DNA): TGTGCCAGCAGCTTCGGGGGGGTACAAGAGACCCAGTACTTC. This gives the protein CASSFGGVQETQYF.

This clonotype was seen repeatedly, ten times or more. The V and J genes are TRBV3-1 and TRBJ2-3; TRBD2 matches at 7 bases. V shed 0 bases and J 2 bases; nucleotides not matched to a gene: 8. CDR3 size: 17 residues. Per the germline V gene, CDR1 is LGHDT and CDR2 is YNNKEL (reference sequence). The CDR3 region is CASSQDLGGSYTDTQYF. The DNA for the CDR3 is TGTGCCAGCAGCCAAGATCTAGGCGGGAGTTACACAGATACGCAGTATTTT.

The table lists this clonotype with a few counts. The genes are TRBV4-1 and TRBJ2-6; weak D call: TRBD2 (7 bases). Between the trimmed V and J ends, which lost 4 bases and 1 base, there was a span of 14 bases. The germline V gene encodes CDR1 MGHRA and CDR2 YSYEKL. The CDR3 spans 17 residues. The CDR3 region has the DNA TGCGCCAGCAGCCCCGGGGGGCTTAGGTCTGGGGCCAACGTCCTGACTTTC. Its protein is CASSPGGLRSGANVLTF.

This chain links TRBV5-1 with TRBJ1-1; 9 bases map to TRBD1. The CDR3 totals 14 residues. The junction had 3 bases not matched to a gene; V was cut back by 1 base and J by 5 bases. The V gene's germline CDR1 is SGHRS and CDR2 YFSETQ. As DNA, the CDR3 is TGCGCCAGCAGCTTGTACAGGGGGCAAACTGAAGCTTTCTTT. Translated, it gives CASSLYRGQTEAFF.

A few counts support this clonotype. V gene TRBV7-9 combines with J gene TRBJ2-7; D may be TRBD1 (5 bases). CDR3 length: 13 amino acids. Trimming left V 0 bases short and J 6 bases short, with 9 bases between. Germline CDR1 reads SEHNR; CDR2 reads FQNEAQ (reference sequence). For the CDR3, the DNA is TGTGCCAGCAGCTTAGCGACAGCAACCGAGCAGTACTTC. Translating gives CASSLATATEQYF.

The chain carries TRBV6-1 and TRBJ2-1; TRBD1 agrees at 9 bases. CDR3 length equals 14 residues. V lost 6 bases and J lost 8; bases outside the gene matches: 8. The V gene's germline CDR1 is MNHNS and CDR2 SASEGT. CDR3 DNA sequence: TGTGCCAGCAGCAAGGGGACAGGGTTCGATGAGCAGTTCTTC. Translating gives CASSKGTGFDEQFF.

There are many counts of this clonotype. The rearrangement uses TRBV7-3 and TRBJ2-3; D is perhaps TRBD2 (6 bases). Germline lookup yields CDR1 SGHTA and CDR2 FQGTGA. This CDR3 has 14 amino acids. Trimming took off 2 bases at V and 4 bases at J, with 10 bases between the two ends. CDR3 loop: CASSLLANADTQYF. The CDR3 DNA reads TGTGCCAGCAGCTTACTAGCGAACGCAGATACGCAGTATTTT.

This clonotype was detected only a few times. The chain combines TRBV12-3 or TRBV12-4 with TRBJ1-1; D gene uncertain. V lost 5 bases and J lost 11, with 12 bases in between. This CDR3 has 11 amino acids. In DNA, the CDR3 is TGTGCCAGCAGTCCTCTCACGGTTGCTTTCTTT. Amino acid sequence: CASSPLTVAFF.

This clonotype appeared a few times. The chain recombines TRBV7-9 with TRBJ2-5, with TRBD2 matching over 10 bases. Germline V gene lookup returns CDR1 SEHNR and CDR2 FQNEAQ (reference sequence). CDR3 size: 14 residues. V lost 8 bases and J lost 5; bases outside the gene matches: 8. CDR3 sequence: CASSIAGGTETQYF. The CDR3 DNA is TGTGCCAGCTCCATAGCGGGAGGTACGGAGACCCAGTACTTC.

Many counts were recorded for this clonotype. The chain uses TRBV27 and TRBJ2-2, with D possibly matching TRBD1 (6 bases). The CDR3 spans 17 residues. CDR1 and CDR2 from the germline V gene are MNHEY and SMNVEV (reference sequence). The germline V and J ends were trimmed by 1 base and 1 base, with 13 bases remaining between them. The CDR3 protein is CASSLFSQGMNTGELFF. The CDR3 nucleotides read TGTGCCAGCAGTTTATTTTCCCAGGGGATGAACACCGGGGAGCTGTTTTTT.

This clonotype was counted many times. The rearrangement uses TRBV5-1 and TRBJ1-3; no reliable D call. V lost 1 base and J 2 bases, leaving 10 bases between the germline ends. Germline loops: CDR1 SGHRS, CDR2 YFSETQ. The CDR3 totals 15 residues. The chain's CDR3 is CASSLSAEPGNTIYF. The DNA for the CDR3 is TGCGCCAGCAGCTTGTCAGCTGAGCCTGGAAACACCATATATTTT.

There are many counts of this clonotype. The gene calls are TRBV3-1 and TRBJ2-7; 9 nucleotides agree with TRBD2. V trimming: 4 bases; J trimming: 5 bases; junction bases outside the gene matches: 12. The length of the CDR3 is 16 residues. Looked up from germline, CDR1 is LGHDT and CDR2 is YNNKEL (reference sequence). The CDR3 bases are TGTGCCAGCAGCCGCCGGATAGCGGGAGTGGGCGACGAGCAGTACTTC. It is translated as CASSRRIAGVGDEQYF.

This clonotype came up many times. The chain joins TRBV28 to TRBJ1-5; 7 nucleotides agree with TRBD1. The CDR3 contains 14 residues. V shed 5 bases and J 5 bases; nucleotides not matched to a gene: 6. CDR1 is MDHEN, CDR2 SYDVKM, per germline. For the CDR3, the DNA is TGTGCCAGCAGTCCTGACAGGGTGGATCAGCCCCAGCATTTT. Translated, it gives CASSPDRVDQPQHF.

This clonotype came up many times. The chain couples TRBV6-1 to TRBJ2-5; 9 positions agree with TRBD1. Unmatched junction bases numbered 15, after V lost 6 bases and J lost 4 bases. Germline-derived CDR1 and CDR2 are MNHNS and SASEGT. This CDR3 has 17 amino acids. CDR3 region: CASRQSTGGSFGETQYF. The CDR3 DNA reads as TGTGCCAGCAGACAGTCGACAGGGGGGAGTTTTGGAGAGACCCAGTACTTC.

This clonotype was counted a few times. The chain uses TRBV6-1 and TRBJ2-7; 9 bases match TRBD1. Germline assignment: CDR1 MNHNS and CDR2 SASEGT. V gave up 5 bases and J gave up 1 base; unmatched junction bases: 9. The CDR3 consists of 16 residues. The CDR3 coding sequence is TGTGCCAGCAGTTTTAGACAGGGGGTAATGTCCTACGAGCAGTACTTC. Translated, it gives CASSFRQGVMSYEQYF.

This clonotype was counted ten times or more. The rearrangement uses TRBV28 and TRBJ2-5; TRBD1 aligns across 7 bases. The CDR3 has 15 residues. The ends lost 4 bases at V and 4 bases at J; junction bases unmatched: 9. CDR1 MDHEN and CDR2 SYDVKM come from the germline V gene. The chain's CDR3 is CASSSSGTERETQYF. As DNA, the CDR3 is TGTGCCAGCAGTTCTTCCGGGACAGAAAGAGAGACCCAGTACTTC.

V usage is TRBV4-3 and J usage is TRBJ2-1; tentative D call: TRBD2 (6 bases). Germline CDR1 and CDR2: LGHNA and YSLEER. V gave up 1 base and J gave up 4 bases, with 17 bases separating them. This CDR3 region has 17 residues. The CDR3 sequence: CASSQVEGPSGYNEQFF. DNA for the CDR3: TGCGCCAGCAGCCAAGTGGAGGGGCCCTCGGGATACAATGAGCAGTTCTTC.

At least ten counts were recorded for this clonotype. V usage is TRBV27 and J usage is TRBJ2-1; D is undetermined. Germline V gives CDR1 MNHEY, CDR2 SMNVEV (reference sequence). V was trimmed by 8 bases and J by 6 bases, leaving 8 bases between them. This CDR3 is 11 amino acids long. For the CDR3, the DNA is TGTGCCAGCGGGTCTCGCAATGAGCAGTTCTTC. Translating gives CASGSRNEQFF.

In this sample, this clonotype turned up many times. The rearrangement links TRBV12-3 or TRBV12-4 to TRBJ2-1, with TRBD2 matching over 10 bases. V dropped 4 bases and J dropped 5; count of bases not matched to a gene: 5. The CDR3 sequence is 15 residues long. This CDR3 reads CASSSSGSPHNEQFF. The CDR3 nucleotides read TGTGCCAGCAGTTCTAGCGGGAGTCCCCACAATGAGCAGTTCTTC.

This clonotype has a count of ten or more. J is TRBJ2-3 and V is TRBV28, with 8 bases identical to TRBD1. CDR3 size: 15 residues. Germline-derived CDR1 and CDR2 are MDHEN and SYDVKM. With 1 base clipped from V and 3 bases from J, the junction kept 3 bases outside the gene matches. The CDR3 is CASSLSRTGTDTQYF. The DNA for the CDR3 is TGTGCCAGCAGTTTATCCCGGACAGGGACAGATACGCAGTATTTT.